Described below is a single T cell receptor (beta chain) sequence and its context. Mismatch with germline at one junction end may stem from a read error. These data belong to a study of molecular identifiers for immune sequencing clone quantification. It was with previously described methods and listed TCR primers that bulk TCR libraries were made. Each CDR3 protein gets one entry after TCRdb re-called the PCR reads with MiXCR. The data contain 90,000 to 120,000 distinct CDR3 sequences, roughly a third of them seen just once; the ten biggest clones take up around 4.2%. The CDR3 loop spans 15 amino acids. Germline loops: CDR1 KGHSH, CDR2 LQKENI. With RNA at 10%, 30% or 50%, naive CD8 libraries came from around 20,000 to 1,000,000 sorted cells.

The origin of this receptor is a human donor in good health. Some libraries in this study had Jurkat cell RNA spiked in. The gene calls are TRBV18 and TRBJ2-7; the match to TRBD1 covers 9 bases. Sequencing was done on a sample of naive CD8+ T cells from blood, with Jurkat cell RNA spiked in. The subset is: FACS-sorted CD8+CD4-CCR7+CD45RA+ naive T cells. CDR3 bases: TGTGCCGGCTCACCTTCGACAGGGGGTAGATACGAGCAGTACTTC. Its protein product is CAGSPSTGGRYEQYF.